The text below deals with one T cell receptor beta chain. Its antigen is currently unknown. Across several immunoSEQ plates, the genomic DNA of each subset was split evenly. Libraries were prepared by immunoSEQ multiplex PCR; TCRdb keeps only in-frame clonotypes and omits some of them. In the table there are about 2.4 million clones, approximately 90% of which are singletons. The data are from a study of shared clonotypes between healthy human individuals. Regarding the study as a whole: Sampling covered blood only; tissue repertoires likely differ.

The germline gives CDR1 SGHAT, CDR2 FQNNGV. The CDR3 sequence is 15 residues long. V was pared by 5 bases and J by 1 base, with 14 bases between. The specimen sequenced was naive CD4+ T cells sorted from blood. Subset indicated: CD45RA+ positively selected. The sequence came from a man aged 18 to 30 in good health. The rearrangement uses TRBV11-2 and TRBJ1-1, with D possibly TRBD1 on 6 matching bases. In nucleotides, the CDR3 is TGTGCCAGCAGCCCACAGGGCCTGCCGAACACTGAAGCTTTCTTT. Protein: CASSPQGLPNTEAFF. The full variable domain, in which reference TRBV11-2 and TRBJ1-1 provide the parts outside the CDR3, is EAGVAQSPRYKIIEKRQSVAFWCNPISGHATLYWYQQILGQGPKLLIQFQNNGVVDDSQLPKDRFSAERLKGVDSTLKIQPAKLEDSAVYLCASSPQGLPNTEAFFGQGTRLTVV.